The present T cell receptor (beta chain) was sequenced within a study of early T cells in non-severe SARS-CoV-2 infection. Study summary: With bulk RNA from unsorted whole blood as input, sequencing yielded unpaired chains.

Individual cDNA molecules received unique molecular identifiers. TCRdb itself ran the 5' RACE reads through MiXCR, one entry per CDR3 protein. Found here are under 70,000 distinct CDR3 sequences, roughly an eighth of them singletons; the top ten hold roughly 8.8%. This clonotype was observed a handful of times. Losses at the gene ends were 0 bases for V and 4 bases for J; bases not matched to a gene: 3. The CDR3 spans 16 residues. CDR1 is SGHAT and CDR2 is FQNNGV in the germline V gene. J is TRBJ1-6 and V is TRBV11-2; TRBD1 agrees at 7 bases. The sequences come from whole blood, collected at baseline. The TCR comes from an adult who was a healthcare worker with PCR-confirmed SARS-CoV-2 infection or an uninfected control (not recorded which). The CDR3 nucleotides are TGTGCCAGCAGCTTAGAACAGGGGATATATAATTCACCCCTCCACTTT. Residues: CASSLEQGIYNSPLHF. The full variable domain, completed using reference TRBV11-2 and TRBJ1-6, is EAGVAQSPRYKIIEKRQSVAFWCNPISGHATLYWYQQILGQGPKLLIQFQNNGVVDDSQLPKDRFSAERLKGVDSTLKIQPAKLEDSAVYLCASSLEQGIYNSPLHFGNGTRLTVT.